These T cell receptor beta chains were read from a single sample in a study of blood T cell repertoires in COVID-19. This table comes from immunoSEQ multiplex PCR, and its TCRdb copy is limited to in-frame clones, with some not included. In the table there are about 260,000 clones, approximately 87% of which are singletons. Material for sequencing was peripheral blood. The receptors shown here come from a woman in her forties or fifties with acute or convalescent COVID-19. CDR3s include the opening cysteine and the closing phenylalanine or tryptophan. Each record gives: D gene, V gene, J gene, clone size, CDR3 DNA, CDR3 protein. A D gene is named only where the DNA matches it firmly. Size values are once, few and many counts, or a class for expanded clones, and some rows have none.

d_call: TRBD1; v_call: TRBV7-2; j_call: TRBJ1-5; clone_size: few; cdr3_nt: TGTGCCAGCAGCTCCCGGACAGGGGGCGTTCAGCCCCAGCATTTT; cdr3_aa: CASSSRTGGVQPQHF
d_call: -; v_call: TRBV2; j_call: TRBJ1-6; clone_size: -; cdr3_nt: TGTGCCAGCAGTGAAGACAGCGGATTCTCACCCCTCCACTTT; cdr3_aa: CASSEDSGFSPLHF
d_call: TRBD1; v_call: TRBV6-5; j_call: TRBJ2-3; clone_size: -; cdr3_nt: TGTGCCAGCAGTTACGGGACAGGGCCCACAGATACGCAGTATTTT; cdr3_aa: CASSYGTGPTDTQYF
d_call: TRBD2; v_call: TRBV10-3; j_call: TRBJ2-2; clone_size: -; cdr3_nt: TGTGCCATCAGTAAAGGGACTAGCGGGACCGCGAACACCGGGGAGCTGTTTTTT; cdr3_aa: CAISKGTSGTANTGELFF
d_call: TRBD1; v_call: TRBV6-5; j_call: TRBJ1-1; clone_size: -; cdr3_nt: TGTGCCAGCAGTTACGTGACAGGGGGAACTGAAGCTTTCTTT; cdr3_aa: CASSYVTGGTEAFF
d_call: TRBD1; v_call: TRBV2; j_call: TRBJ1-4; clone_size: once; cdr3_nt: TGTGCCAGCAGTGACGGGACAGATGAAAAACTGTTTTTT; cdr3_aa: CASSDGTDEKLFF
d_call: -; v_call: TRBV7-2; j_call: TRBJ2-1; clone_size: -; cdr3_nt: TGTGCCAGCAGCTATACGGGTGAGCAGTTCTTC; cdr3_aa: CASSYTGEQFF
d_call: -; v_call: TRBV27; j_call: TRBJ1-6; clone_size: -; cdr3_nt: TGTGCCAGCAGCGTTAGGGGGACCCAACGCAGAATTTCACCCCTCCACTTT; cdr3_aa: CASSVRGTQRRISPLHF
d_call: TRBD1; v_call: TRBV5-1; j_call: TRBJ2-3; clone_size: -; cdr3_nt: TGCGCCAGCCGTGAACAGGGGGCAACAGATACGCAGTATTTT; cdr3_aa: CASREQGATDTQYF
d_call: TRBD1; v_call: TRBV18; j_call: TRBJ1-1; clone_size: -; cdr3_nt: TGTGCCAGCTCACCACAGGGGGCGGCGAACACTGAAGCTTTCTTT; cdr3_aa: CASSPQGAANTEAFF
d_call: -; v_call: TRBV7-6; j_call: TRBJ2-1; clone_size: -; cdr3_nt: TGTGCCAGCAGCTTAGTGTCAGGCCCCCTCAATGAGCAGTTCTTC; cdr3_aa: CASSLVSGPLNEQFF
d_call: -; v_call: TRBV4-3; j_call: TRBJ1-1; clone_size: few; cdr3_nt: TGCGCCAGCAGCCAATGGTATGGGGCTAACACTGAAGCTTTCTTT; cdr3_aa: CASSQWYGANTEAFF
d_call: TRBD2; v_call: TRBV7-9; j_call: TRBJ2-3; clone_size: -; cdr3_nt: TGTGCCAGCAGCCCACCGGGACTAGCGCGCACAGATACGCAGTATTTT; cdr3_aa: CASSPPGLARTDTQYF
d_call: TRBD1; v_call: TRBV5-1; j_call: TRBJ1-1; clone_size: -; cdr3_nt: TGCGCCAGCAGCCCCGAAGGGACAGTCTGGACTGAAGCTTTCTTT; cdr3_aa: CASSPEGTVWTEAFF
d_call: -; v_call: TRBV6-5; j_call: TRBJ2-5; clone_size: -; cdr3_nt: TGTGCCAGCAAACGGACAGTTCAAGAGACCCAGTACTTC; cdr3_aa: CASKRTVQETQYF
d_call: TRBD2; v_call: TRBV28; j_call: TRBJ2-1; clone_size: -; cdr3_nt: TGTGCCAGCAGTCCCGGGACTAGCGGGAGAGAGCAGTTCTTC; cdr3_aa: CASSPGTSGREQFF
d_call: TRBD2; v_call: TRBV28; j_call: TRBJ2-7; clone_size: -; cdr3_nt: TGTGCCAGCAGTTTCCCCACCCCTAGCGGGAGAGTCTTAAGTAGCTACGAGCAGTACTTC; cdr3_aa: CASSFPTPSGRVLSSYEQYF
d_call: -; v_call: TRBV29-1; j_call: TRBJ2-5; clone_size: -; cdr3_nt: TGCAGCAAGCGGACGGGGGTGGGCACCCAGTACTTC; cdr3_aa: CSKRTGVGTQYF
d_call: -; v_call: TRBV7-2; j_call: TRBJ2-3; clone_size: -; cdr3_nt: TGTGCCAGCAGCTACACAGAAGGAGATACGCAGTATTTT; cdr3_aa: CASSYTEGDTQYF
d_call: -; v_call: TRBV19; j_call: TRBJ1-4; clone_size: -; cdr3_nt: TGTGCCAGTAGTATCCTGGACAGTAATGAAAAACTGTTTTTT; cdr3_aa: CASSILDSNEKLFF
d_call: -; v_call: TRBV30; j_call: TRBJ1-4; clone_size: -; cdr3_nt: TGTGCCTGGAGTGGGTCCGGGACTCCTAATGAAAAACTGTTTTTT; cdr3_aa: CAWSGSGTPNEKLFF
d_call: -; v_call: TRBV7-2; j_call: TRBJ1-5; clone_size: -; cdr3_nt: TGTGCCAGCAGCGTTAGTGGGAGGGAGAGCAATCAGCCCCAGCATTTT; cdr3_aa: CASSVSGRESNQPQHF
d_call: -; v_call: TRBV12-3/TRBV12-4; j_call: TRBJ1-2; clone_size: few; cdr3_nt: TGTGCCAGCAGTTTAGAGGGGTATGGCTACACCTTC; cdr3_aa: CASSLEGYGYTF
d_call: -; v_call: TRBV10-2; j_call: TRBJ2-7; clone_size: -; cdr3_nt: TGCGCCAGCACCGGAAGGAGAATAAGCTCCTACGAGCAGTACTTC; cdr3_aa: CASTGRRISSYEQYF
d_call: -; v_call: TRBV5-4; j_call: TRBJ1-4; clone_size: -; cdr3_nt: TGTGCCAGCAGCTTGGGAGGGCCAGGGAGGGATGAAAAACTGTTTTTT; cdr3_aa: CASSLGGPGRDEKLFF
d_call: TRBD1; v_call: TRBV6-4; j_call: TRBJ2-3; clone_size: -; cdr3_nt: TGTGCCAGCAGTGAGTGGGGGGACAGGGGAACAGATACGCAGTATTTT; cdr3_aa: CASSEWGDRGTDTQYF
d_call: TRBD2; v_call: TRBV6-2/TRBV6-3; j_call: TRBJ2-5; clone_size: -; cdr3_nt: TGTGCCAGCAGCCCGGGACTAGCGTACCAAGAGACCCAGTACTTC; cdr3_aa: CASSPGLAYQETQYF
d_call: -; v_call: TRBV19; j_call: TRBJ1-2; clone_size: -; cdr3_nt: TGTGCCAGTAGTGTAGTACAGAGGGCTTATGGCTACACCTTC; cdr3_aa: CASSVVQRAYGYTF
d_call: TRBD1; v_call: TRBV28; j_call: TRBJ1-2; clone_size: -; cdr3_nt: TGTGCCAGCAGTTTGAGGGACAGACCCTACTATGGCTACACCTTC; cdr3_aa: CASSLRDRPYYGYTF
d_call: TRBD2; v_call: TRBV18; j_call: TRBJ2-7; clone_size: -; cdr3_nt: TGTGCCAGCTCACCAAGAGCCGGGACTAGCGTCTACGAGCAGTACTTC; cdr3_aa: CASSPRAGTSVYEQYF
d_call: -; v_call: TRBV5-4; j_call: TRBJ1-1; clone_size: -; cdr3_nt: TGTGCCAGCAGCTTGACTAGGGACACTGAAGCTTTCTTT; cdr3_aa: CASSLTRDTEAFF
d_call: -; v_call: TRBV5-1; j_call: TRBJ1-4; clone_size: -; cdr3_nt: TGCGCCAGTGGTACAGGGCCCAAGGAAAAACTGTTTTTT; cdr3_aa: CASGTGPKEKLFF
d_call: TRBD1; v_call: TRBV7-2; j_call: TRBJ2-5; clone_size: -; cdr3_nt: TGTGCCAGCAGCTCCCGGACAGGGATGGATGAGACCCAGTACTTC; cdr3_aa: CASSSRTGMDETQYF
d_call: -; v_call: TRBV3-1/TRBV3-2; j_call: TRBJ2-2; clone_size: -; cdr3_nt: TGTGCCAGCAGCCTGGCCATGAACACCGGGGAGCTGTTTTTT; cdr3_aa: CASSLAMNTGELFF
d_call: TRBD1; v_call: TRBV10-3; j_call: TRBJ2-1; clone_size: -; cdr3_nt: TGTGCCATCAGGAGGACAGGCGAAAATCGAGACAATGAGCAGTTCTTC; cdr3_aa: CAIRRTGENRDNEQFF
d_call: -; v_call: TRBV2; j_call: TRBJ1-5; clone_size: -; cdr3_nt: TGTGCCAGCAGTGTCTCCGGGGATCAGCCCCAGCATTTT; cdr3_aa: CASSVSGDQPQHF
d_call: TRBD1; v_call: TRBV10-3; j_call: TRBJ2-2; clone_size: -; cdr3_nt: TGTGCCATCAGTGACTCCGGACAGGGCGCGAACACCGGGGAGCTGTTTTTT; cdr3_aa: CAISDSGQGANTGELFF
d_call: -; v_call: TRBV6-1; j_call: TRBJ1-2; clone_size: -; cdr3_nt: TGTGCCAGCAGATCGACAGACGGAGTCTATGGCTACACCTTC; cdr3_aa: CASRSTDGVYGYTF
d_call: -; v_call: TRBV6-2/TRBV6-3; j_call: TRBJ2-7; clone_size: few; cdr3_nt: TGTGCCAGCAGTTACTCGAGAGACAGATCCTACGAGCAGTACTTC; cdr3_aa: CASSYSRDRSYEQYF
d_call: -; v_call: TRBV29-1; j_call: TRBJ2-2; clone_size: -; cdr3_nt: TGCAGCGTGGGACTGGCGAATACTAACACCGGGGAGCTGTTTTTT; cdr3_aa: CSVGLANTNTGELFF
d_call: TRBD1; v_call: TRBV5-1; j_call: TRBJ2-7; clone_size: -; cdr3_nt: TGCGCCAGCCGGACAGGGGATGGCTACGAGCAGTACTTC; cdr3_aa: CASRTGDGYEQYF
d_call: -; v_call: TRBV5-4; j_call: TRBJ1-1; clone_size: -; cdr3_nt: TGTGCCAGCAGCTTGGAGCAGGGGTATATGAACACTGAAGCTTTCTTT; cdr3_aa: CASSLEQGYMNTEAFF